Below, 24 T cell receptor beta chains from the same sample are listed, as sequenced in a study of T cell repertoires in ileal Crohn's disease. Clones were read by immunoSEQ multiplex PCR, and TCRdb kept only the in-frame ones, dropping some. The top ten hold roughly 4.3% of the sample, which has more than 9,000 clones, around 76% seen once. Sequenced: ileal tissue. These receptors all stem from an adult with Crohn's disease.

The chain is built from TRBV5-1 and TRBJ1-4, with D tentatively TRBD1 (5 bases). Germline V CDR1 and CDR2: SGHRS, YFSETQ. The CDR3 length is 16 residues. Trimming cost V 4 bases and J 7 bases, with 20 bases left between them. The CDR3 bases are TGCGCCAGCAGCCCACTCACAGGTGACGATAGTGAAAAACTGTTTTTT. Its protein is CASSPLTGDDSEKLFF.

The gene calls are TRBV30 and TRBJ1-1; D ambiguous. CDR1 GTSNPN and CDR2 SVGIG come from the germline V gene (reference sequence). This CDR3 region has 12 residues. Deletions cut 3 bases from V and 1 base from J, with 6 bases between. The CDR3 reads CAWRNTNTEAFF. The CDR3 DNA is TGTGCCTGGAGGAACACGAACACTGAAGCTTTCTTT.

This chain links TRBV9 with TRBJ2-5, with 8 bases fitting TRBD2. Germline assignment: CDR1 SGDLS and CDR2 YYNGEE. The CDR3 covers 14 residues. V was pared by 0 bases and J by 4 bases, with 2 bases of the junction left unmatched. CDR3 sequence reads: CASSVEAGGETQYF. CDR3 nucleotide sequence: TGTGCCAGCAGCGTAGAGGCGGGAGGAGAGACCCAGTACTTC.

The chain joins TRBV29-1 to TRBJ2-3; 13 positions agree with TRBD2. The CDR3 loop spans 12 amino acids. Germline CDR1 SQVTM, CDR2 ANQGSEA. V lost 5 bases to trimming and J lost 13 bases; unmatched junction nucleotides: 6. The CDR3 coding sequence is TGCAGCGTTATCGGGACTAGCGGGAAGAAGTATTTT. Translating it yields CSVIGTSGKKYF.

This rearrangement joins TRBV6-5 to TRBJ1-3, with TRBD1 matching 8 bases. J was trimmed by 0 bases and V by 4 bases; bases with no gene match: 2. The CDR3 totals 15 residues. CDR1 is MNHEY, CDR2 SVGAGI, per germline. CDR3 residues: CASSSGGGSGNTIYF. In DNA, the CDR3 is TGTGCCAGCAGTTCAGGGGGCGGCTCTGGAAACACCATATATTTT.

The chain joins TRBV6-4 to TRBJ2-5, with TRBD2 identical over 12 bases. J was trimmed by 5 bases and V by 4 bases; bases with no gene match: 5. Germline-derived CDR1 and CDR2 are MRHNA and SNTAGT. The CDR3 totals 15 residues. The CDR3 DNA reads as TGTGCCAGCAGTGGACTAGCGGGAGAGGTGGAGACCCAGTACTTC. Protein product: CASSGLAGEVETQYF.

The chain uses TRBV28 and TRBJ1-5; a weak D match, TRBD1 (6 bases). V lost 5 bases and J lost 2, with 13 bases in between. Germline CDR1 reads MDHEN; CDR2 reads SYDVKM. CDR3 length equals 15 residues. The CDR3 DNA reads TGTGCCAGCAGTATCAGGGGTGGGGGCAATCAGCCCCAGCATTTT. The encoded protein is CASSIRGGGNQPQHF.

This CDR3 is CASSNGSSGANVLTF. CDR3 DNA: TGTGCCAGCAGTAACGGGAGCTCTGGGGCCAACGTCCTGACTTTC. The chain carries TRBV25-1 and TRBJ2-6, with a possible D match to TRBD2 (6 bases). The CDR3 length is 15 residues. Germline CDR1 MGHDK, CDR2 SYGVNS. With 5 bases removed from V and 0 bases from J, the gap between germline ends came to 8 bases.

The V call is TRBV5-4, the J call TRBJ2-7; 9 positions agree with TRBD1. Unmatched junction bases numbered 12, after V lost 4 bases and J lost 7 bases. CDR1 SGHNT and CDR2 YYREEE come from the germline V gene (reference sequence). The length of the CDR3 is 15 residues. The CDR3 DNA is TGTGCCAGCAGCGTACAGGGGGCGCGAGTTGAGGAGCAGTACTTC. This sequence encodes CASSVQGARVEEQYF.

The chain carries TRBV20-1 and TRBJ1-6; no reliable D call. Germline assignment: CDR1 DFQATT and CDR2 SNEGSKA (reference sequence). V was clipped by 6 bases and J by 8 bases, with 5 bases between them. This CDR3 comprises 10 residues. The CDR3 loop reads CSAGDSPLHF. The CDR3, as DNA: TGCAGTGCCGGAGATTCACCCCTCCACTTT.

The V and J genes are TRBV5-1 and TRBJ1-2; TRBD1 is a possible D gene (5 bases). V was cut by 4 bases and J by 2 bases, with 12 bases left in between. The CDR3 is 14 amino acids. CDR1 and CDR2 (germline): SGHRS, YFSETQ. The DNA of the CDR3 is TGCGCCAGCAGCACCGGACAAGGGAACTATGGCTACACCTTC. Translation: CASSTGQGNYGYTF.

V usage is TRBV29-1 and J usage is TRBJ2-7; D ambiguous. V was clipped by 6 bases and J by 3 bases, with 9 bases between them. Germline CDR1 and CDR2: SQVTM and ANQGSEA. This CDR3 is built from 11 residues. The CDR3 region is CSVIRNYEQYF. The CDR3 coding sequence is TGCAGCGTAATCAGAAACTACGAGCAGTACTTC.

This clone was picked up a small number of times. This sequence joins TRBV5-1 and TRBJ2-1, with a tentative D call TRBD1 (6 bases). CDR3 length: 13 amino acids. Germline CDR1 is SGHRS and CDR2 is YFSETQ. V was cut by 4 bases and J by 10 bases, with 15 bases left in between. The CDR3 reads CASSPEGVQEQFF. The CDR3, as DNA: TGCGCCAGCAGCCCCGAGGGGGTTCAGGAGCAGTTCTTC.

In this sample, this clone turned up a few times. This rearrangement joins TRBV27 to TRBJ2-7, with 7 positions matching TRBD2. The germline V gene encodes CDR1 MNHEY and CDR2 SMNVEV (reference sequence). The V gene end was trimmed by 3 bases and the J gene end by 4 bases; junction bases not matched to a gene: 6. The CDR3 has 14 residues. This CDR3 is CASSFASGTYEQYF. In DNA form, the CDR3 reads TGTGCCAGCAGTTTCGCCAGCGGGACGTACGAGCAGTACTTC.

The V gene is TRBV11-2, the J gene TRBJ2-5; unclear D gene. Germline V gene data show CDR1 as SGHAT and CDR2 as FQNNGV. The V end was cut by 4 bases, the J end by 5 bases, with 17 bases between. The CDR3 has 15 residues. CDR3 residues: CASSSQSGIIETQYF. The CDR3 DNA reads TGTGCCAGCAGCTCCCAATCAGGCATCATCGAGACCCAGTACTTC.

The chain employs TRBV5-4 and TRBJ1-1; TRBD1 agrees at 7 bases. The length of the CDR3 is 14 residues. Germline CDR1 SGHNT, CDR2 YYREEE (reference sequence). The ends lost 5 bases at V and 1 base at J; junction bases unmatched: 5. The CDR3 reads CASRRQGGNTEAFF. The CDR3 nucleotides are TGTGCCAGCAGGAGACAGGGAGGGAACACTGAAGCTTTCTTT.

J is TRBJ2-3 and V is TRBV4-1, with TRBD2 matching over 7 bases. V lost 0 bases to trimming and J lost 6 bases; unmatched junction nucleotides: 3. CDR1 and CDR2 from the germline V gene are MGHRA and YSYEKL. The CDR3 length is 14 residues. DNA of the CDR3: TGCGCCAGCAGCCAAGATCAGCGGGGTGATACGCAGTATTTT. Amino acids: CASSQDQRGDTQYF.

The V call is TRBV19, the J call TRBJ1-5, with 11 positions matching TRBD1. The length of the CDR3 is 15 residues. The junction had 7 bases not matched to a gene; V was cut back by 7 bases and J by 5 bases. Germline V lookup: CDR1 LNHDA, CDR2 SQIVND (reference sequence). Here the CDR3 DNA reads TGTGCCAGTAATACGCGGACAGGGGGCTATCAGCCCCAGCATTTT. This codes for CASNTRTGGYQPQHF.

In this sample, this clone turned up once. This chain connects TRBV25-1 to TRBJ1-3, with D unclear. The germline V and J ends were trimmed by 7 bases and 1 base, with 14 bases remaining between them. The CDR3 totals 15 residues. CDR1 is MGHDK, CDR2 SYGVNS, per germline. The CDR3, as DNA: TGTGCCAGCACCAAAGGCGGGTTGTCTGGAAACACCATATATTTT. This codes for CASTKGGLSGNTIYF.

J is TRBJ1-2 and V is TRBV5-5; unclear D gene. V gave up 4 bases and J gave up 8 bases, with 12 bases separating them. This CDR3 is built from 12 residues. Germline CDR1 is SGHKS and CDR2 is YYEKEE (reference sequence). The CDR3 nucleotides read TGTGCCAGCAGCCCCCGGAGGGCGGGCTACACCTTC. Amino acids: CASSPRRAGYTF.

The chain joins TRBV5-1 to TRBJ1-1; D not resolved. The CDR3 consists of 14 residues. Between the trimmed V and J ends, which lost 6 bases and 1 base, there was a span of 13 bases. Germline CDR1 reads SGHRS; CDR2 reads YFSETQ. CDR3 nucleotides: TGCGCCAGCAAGGGAGGGTACGGGAACACTGAAGCTTTCTTT. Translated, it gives CASKGGYGNTEAFF.

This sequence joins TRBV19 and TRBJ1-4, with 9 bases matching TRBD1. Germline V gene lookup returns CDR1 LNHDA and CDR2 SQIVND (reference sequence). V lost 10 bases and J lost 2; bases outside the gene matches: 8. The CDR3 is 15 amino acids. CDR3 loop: CATRDRAATNEKLFF. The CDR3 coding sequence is TGTGCCACCCGGGACAGGGCAGCGACTAATGAAAAACTGTTTTTT. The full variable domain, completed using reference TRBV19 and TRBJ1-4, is DGGITQSPKYLFRKEGQNVTLSCEQNLNHDAMYWYRQDPGQGLRLIYYSQIVNDFQKGDIAEGYSVSREKKESFPLTVTSAQKNPTAFYLCATRDRAATNEKLFFGSGTQLSVL.

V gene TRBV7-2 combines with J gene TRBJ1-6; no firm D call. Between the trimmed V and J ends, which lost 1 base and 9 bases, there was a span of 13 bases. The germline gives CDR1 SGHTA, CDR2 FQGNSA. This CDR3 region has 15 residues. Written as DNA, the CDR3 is TGTGCCAGCAGCTTAGTTCGGGAGCGGAGTTCACCCCTCCACTTT. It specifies CASSLVRERSSPLHF.

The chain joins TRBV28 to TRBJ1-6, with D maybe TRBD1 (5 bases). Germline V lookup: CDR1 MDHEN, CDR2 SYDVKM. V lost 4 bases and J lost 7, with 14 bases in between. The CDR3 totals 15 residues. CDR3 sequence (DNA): TGTGCCAGCAGTTCCCGGGACTCAGGCAATTCACCCCTCCACTTT. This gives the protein CASSSRDSGNSPLHF.